The 5 T cell receptor beta chains below all came from one sample that was sequenced in a study of Ad26.COV2.S vaccination and SARS-CoV-2 variants. Assay: immunoSEQ multiplex PCR; the TCRdb copy retains only in-frame clones and omits some. Among around 420,000 clones listed, around 87% were seen once. Treatment given: roughly 19 received Ad26.COV2.S at low or high dose, single or two shots; 5 received placebo; per-sample allocation not given. Sample collection was performed on day 63 after the first vaccine or placebo injection. The sequences come from peripheral blood, collected in a trial of Ad26.COV2.S vaccine versus placebo. These receptor sequences come from a person aged 18-60 years who received the Ad26.COV2.S COVID-19 vaccine or a placebo.

V gene TRBV14 combines with J gene TRBJ2-5; D may be TRBD2 (7 bases). Per the germline V gene, CDR1 is SGHDN and CDR2 is FVKESK. V shed 1 base and J shed 5 bases, with 14 bases lying between them. The CDR3 consists of 15 residues. CDR3 sequence: CASSQAGGRWETQYF. CDR3 bases: TGTGCCAGCAGCCAAGCGGGGGGCCGGTGGGAGACCCAGTACTTC. The variable domain in full, completed from reference TRBV14 and TRBJ2-5, reads EAGVTQFPSHSVIEKGQTVTLRCDPISGHDNLYWYRRVMGKEIKFLLHFVKESKQDESGMPNNRFLAERTGGTYSTLKVQPAELEDSGVYFCASSQAGGRWETQYFGPGTRLLVL.

V is TRBV6-5 and J is TRBJ2-2, with D hard to call. Germline CDR1 and CDR2: MNHEY and SVGAGI. V was pared by 8 bases and J by 8 bases, with 12 bases between. This CDR3 region has 12 residues. CDR3 DNA sequence: TGTGCCAGCGAGGCTGGTTTGGGGGAGCTGTTTTTT. It codes for CASEAGLGELFF.

The V gene is TRBV6-4, the J gene TRBJ2-5, with D possibly being TRBD1 or TRBD2 (5 bases each). Germline CDR1 MRHNA, CDR2 SNTAGT. Trimming cost V 6 bases and J 1 base, with 12 bases left between them. The CDR3 runs to 14 residues. This chain's CDR3 is CASSPTGGQETQYF. The CDR3 DNA reads TGTGCCAGCAGCCCTACTGGGGGCCAAGAGACCCAGTACTTC.

This chain links TRBV3-1 (or the pseudogene TRBV3-2) with TRBJ1-2, with D unresolved. The germline V and J ends were trimmed by 1 base and 4 bases, with 13 bases remaining between them. Germline CDR1 is LGHDT and CDR2 is YNNKEL (reference sequence). The CDR3 length is 15 residues. CDR3 coding DNA: TGTGCCAGCAGCCAAGCATATTGGTCGGGCTATGGCTACACCTTC. It specifies CASSQAYWSGYGYTF.

The CDR3 here is CASSLERGDDNEQFF. CDR3 in DNA: TGCGCCAGCAGCTTGGAGCGGGGAGACGACAATGAGCAGTTCTTC. The V gene is TRBV5-1, the J gene TRBJ2-1, with TRBD2 identical over 7 bases. The CDR3 loop spans 15 amino acids. The germline gives CDR1 SGHRS, CDR2 YFSETQ. With V trimmed by 0 bases and J by 5 bases, 5 bases remained unmatched.